This T cell receptor beta chain was found in a study of blood T cell repertoires in COVID-19. Authors' data handling: Amplification from reference gene primers served as the basis for estimated nucleated cell counts. Method: immunoSEQ multiplex PCR; TCRdb's copy keeps in-frame clones and lacks some. The V and J calls and the clone size are those of that table, but D and trimming were determined from the DNA. The sample lists around 130,000 clones, around three quarters occurring once. CDR1 is LGHNA and CDR2 is YSLEER in the germline V gene. The V end was cut by 1 base, the J end by 2 bases, with 5 bases between. The CDR3 totals 13 residues.

Sequencing input: peripheral blood. The genes are TRBV4-3 and TRBJ1-1; D gene ambiguous. The TCR was taken from a man aged 60 to 75 with active or convalescent COVID-19. CDR3 nucleotides: TGCGCCAGCAGCCAAGTCCGTAACACTGAAGCTTTCTTT. It codes for CASSQVRNTEAFF.